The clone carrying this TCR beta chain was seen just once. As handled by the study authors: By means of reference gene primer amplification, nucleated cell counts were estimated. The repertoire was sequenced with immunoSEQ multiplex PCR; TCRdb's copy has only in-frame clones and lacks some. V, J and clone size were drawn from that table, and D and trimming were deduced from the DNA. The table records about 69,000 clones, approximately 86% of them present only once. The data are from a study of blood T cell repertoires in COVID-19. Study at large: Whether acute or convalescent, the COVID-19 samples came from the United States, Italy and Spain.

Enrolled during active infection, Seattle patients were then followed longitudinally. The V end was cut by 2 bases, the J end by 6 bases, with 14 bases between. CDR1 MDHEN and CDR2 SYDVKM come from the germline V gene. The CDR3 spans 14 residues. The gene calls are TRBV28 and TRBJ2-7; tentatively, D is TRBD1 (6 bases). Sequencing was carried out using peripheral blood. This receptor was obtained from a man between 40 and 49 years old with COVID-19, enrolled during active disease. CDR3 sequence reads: CASSLGYRVVEQYF. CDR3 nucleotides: TGTGCCAGCAGTTTAGGGTACAGGGTGGTCGAGCAGTACTTC.